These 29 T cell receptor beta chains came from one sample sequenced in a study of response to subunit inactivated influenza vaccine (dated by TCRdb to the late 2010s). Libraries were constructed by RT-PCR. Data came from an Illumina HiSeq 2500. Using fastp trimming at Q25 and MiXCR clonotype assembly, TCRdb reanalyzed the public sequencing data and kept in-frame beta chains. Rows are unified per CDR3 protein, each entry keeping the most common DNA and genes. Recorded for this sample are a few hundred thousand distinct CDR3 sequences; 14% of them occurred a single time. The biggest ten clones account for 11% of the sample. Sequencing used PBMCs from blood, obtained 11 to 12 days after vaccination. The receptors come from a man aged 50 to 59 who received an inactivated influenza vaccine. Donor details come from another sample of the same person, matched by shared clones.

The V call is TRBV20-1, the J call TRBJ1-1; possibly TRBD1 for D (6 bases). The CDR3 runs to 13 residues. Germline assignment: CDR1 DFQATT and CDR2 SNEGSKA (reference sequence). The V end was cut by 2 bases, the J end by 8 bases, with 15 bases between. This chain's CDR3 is CSARLTGSTEAFF. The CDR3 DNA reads TGCAGTGCTAGATTGACAGGATCGACGGAAGCTTTCTTT.

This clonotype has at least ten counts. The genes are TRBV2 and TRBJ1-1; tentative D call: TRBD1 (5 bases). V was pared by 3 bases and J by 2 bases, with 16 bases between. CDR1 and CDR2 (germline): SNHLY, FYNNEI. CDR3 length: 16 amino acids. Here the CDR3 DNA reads TGTGCCAGCAGTGACATTGGTGGCAGGGTCAACACTGAAGCTTTCTTT. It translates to CASSDIGGRVNTEAFF. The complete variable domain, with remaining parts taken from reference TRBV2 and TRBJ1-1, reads EPEVTQTPSHQVTQMGQEVILRCVPISNHLYFYWYRQILGQKVEFLVSFYNNEISEKSEIFDDQFSVERPDGSNFTLKIRSTKLEDSAMYFCASSDIGGRVNTEAFFGQGTRLTVV.

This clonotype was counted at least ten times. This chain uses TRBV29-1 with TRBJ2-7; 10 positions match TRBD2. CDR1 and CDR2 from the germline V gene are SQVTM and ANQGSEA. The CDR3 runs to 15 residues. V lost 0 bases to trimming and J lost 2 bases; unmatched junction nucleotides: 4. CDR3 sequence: CSVEDASGRAYEQYF. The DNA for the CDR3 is TGCAGCGTTGAAGATGCCAGCGGGAGGGCCTACGAGCAGTACTTC.

The DNA of the CDR3 is TGCGCCAGCAGCTTGATGGTGACAGGGGCCGCCACAGATACGCAGTATTTT. It translates to CASSLMVTGAATDTQYF. The J gene is TRBJ2-3, the V gene TRBV5-1; TRBD1 matches 8 bases. Per the germline V gene, CDR1 is SGHRS and CDR2 is YFSETQ. The CDR3 contains 17 residues. V gave up 1 base and J gave up 2 bases; unmatched junction bases: 9. The variable domain in full, completed from reference TRBV5-1 and TRBJ2-3, reads KAGVTQTPRYLIKTRGQQVTLSCSPISGHRSVSWYQQTPGQGLQFLFEYFSETQRNKGNFPGRFSGRQFSNSRSEMNVSTLELGDSALYLCASSLMVTGAATDTQYFGPGTRLTVL.

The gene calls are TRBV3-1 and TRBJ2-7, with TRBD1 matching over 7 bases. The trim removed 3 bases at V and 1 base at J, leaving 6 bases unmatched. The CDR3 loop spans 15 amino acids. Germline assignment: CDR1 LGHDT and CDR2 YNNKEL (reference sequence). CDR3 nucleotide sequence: TGTGCCAGCAGCCACACCGGGACAGCTTCCTACGAGCAGTACTTC. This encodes CASSHTGTASYEQYF.

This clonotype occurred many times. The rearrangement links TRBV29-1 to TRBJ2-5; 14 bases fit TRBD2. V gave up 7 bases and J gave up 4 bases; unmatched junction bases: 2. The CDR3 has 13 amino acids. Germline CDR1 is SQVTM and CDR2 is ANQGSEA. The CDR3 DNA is TGCAGCGGGGGGACTAGCGGGGGAGAGACCCAGTACTTC. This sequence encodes CSGGTSGGETQYF.

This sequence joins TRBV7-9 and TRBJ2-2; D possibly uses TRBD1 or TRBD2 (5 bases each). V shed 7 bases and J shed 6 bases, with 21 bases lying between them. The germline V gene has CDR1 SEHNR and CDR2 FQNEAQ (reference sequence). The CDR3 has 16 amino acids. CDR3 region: CASIQNGAGLAGELFF. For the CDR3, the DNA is TGTGCCAGCATCCAGAACGGGGCCGGCTTGGCCGGGGAGCTGTTTTTT.

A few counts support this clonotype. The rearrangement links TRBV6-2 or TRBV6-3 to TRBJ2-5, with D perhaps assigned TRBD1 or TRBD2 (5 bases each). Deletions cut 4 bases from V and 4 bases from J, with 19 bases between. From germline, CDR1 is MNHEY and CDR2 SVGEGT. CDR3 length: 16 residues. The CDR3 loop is CASSWFTTTGGETQYF. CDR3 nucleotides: TGTGCCAGCAGTTGGTTCACAACCACAGGAGGAGAGACCCAGTACTTC.

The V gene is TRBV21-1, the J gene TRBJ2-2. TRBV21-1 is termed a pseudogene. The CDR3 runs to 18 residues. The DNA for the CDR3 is TGTGCCAGCAGCAAAGGAGACACCCCGACTCCGAACACCGGGGAGCTGTTTTTT. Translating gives CASSKGDTPTPNTGELFF.

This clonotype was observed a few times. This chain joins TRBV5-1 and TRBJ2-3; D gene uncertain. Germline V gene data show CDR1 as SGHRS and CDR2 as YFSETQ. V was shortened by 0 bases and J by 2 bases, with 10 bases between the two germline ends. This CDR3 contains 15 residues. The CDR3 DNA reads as TGCGCCAGCAGCTTGGGTTCCTCAAACACAGATACGCAGTATTTT. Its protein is CASSLGSSNTDTQYF.

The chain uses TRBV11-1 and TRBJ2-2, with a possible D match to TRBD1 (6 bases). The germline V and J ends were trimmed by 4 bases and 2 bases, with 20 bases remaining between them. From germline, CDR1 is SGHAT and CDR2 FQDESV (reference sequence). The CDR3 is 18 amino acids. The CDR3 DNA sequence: TGTGCCAGCAGCTCCACTCCGGGACACGGTTCAAACACCGGGGAGCTGTTTTTT. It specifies CASSSTPGHGSNTGELFF.

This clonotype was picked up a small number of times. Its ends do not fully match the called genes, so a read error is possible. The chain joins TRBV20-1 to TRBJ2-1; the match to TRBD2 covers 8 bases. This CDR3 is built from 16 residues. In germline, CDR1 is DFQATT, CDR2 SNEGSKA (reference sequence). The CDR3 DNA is TGCTGTGCTAGAGATCCGGGACTAGTTGCCTACAATGAGCAGTTCTTC. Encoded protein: CCARDPGLVAYNEQFF.

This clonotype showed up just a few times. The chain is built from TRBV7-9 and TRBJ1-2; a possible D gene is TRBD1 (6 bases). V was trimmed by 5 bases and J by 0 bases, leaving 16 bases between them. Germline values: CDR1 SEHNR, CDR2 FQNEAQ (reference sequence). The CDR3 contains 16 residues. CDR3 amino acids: CASSPRQALANYGYTF. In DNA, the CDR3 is TGTGCCAGCAGCCCAAGACAGGCCCTAGCTAACTATGGCTACACCTTC.

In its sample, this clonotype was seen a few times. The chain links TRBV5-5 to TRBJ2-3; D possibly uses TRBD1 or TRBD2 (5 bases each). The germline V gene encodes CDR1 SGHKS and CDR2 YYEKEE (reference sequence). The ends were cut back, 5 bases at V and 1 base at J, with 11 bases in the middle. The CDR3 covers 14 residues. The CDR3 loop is CASRRDPGTDTQYF. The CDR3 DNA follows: TGTGCCAGCAGACGGGACCCCGGCACAGATACGCAGTATTTT.

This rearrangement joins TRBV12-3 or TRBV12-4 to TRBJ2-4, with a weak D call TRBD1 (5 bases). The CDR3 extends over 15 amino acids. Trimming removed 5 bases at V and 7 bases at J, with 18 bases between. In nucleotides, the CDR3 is TGTGCCAGCAGTCTAGGGGCCTCTACGAGGAACATTCAGTACTTC. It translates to CASSLGASTRNIQYF.

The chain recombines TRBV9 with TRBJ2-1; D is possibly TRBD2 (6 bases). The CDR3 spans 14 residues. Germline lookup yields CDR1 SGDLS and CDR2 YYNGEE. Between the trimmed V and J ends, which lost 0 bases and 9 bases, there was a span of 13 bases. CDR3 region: CASSVVLGGGEQFF. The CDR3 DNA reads TGTGCCAGCAGCGTAGTATTGGGAGGAGGTGAGCAGTTCTTC.

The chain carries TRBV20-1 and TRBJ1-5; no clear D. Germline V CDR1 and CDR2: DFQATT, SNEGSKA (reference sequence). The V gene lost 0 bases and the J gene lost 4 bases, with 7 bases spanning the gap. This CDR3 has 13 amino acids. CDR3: CSARERTNQPQHF. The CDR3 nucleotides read TGCAGTGCTAGAGAAAGGACGAATCAGCCCCAGCATTTT.

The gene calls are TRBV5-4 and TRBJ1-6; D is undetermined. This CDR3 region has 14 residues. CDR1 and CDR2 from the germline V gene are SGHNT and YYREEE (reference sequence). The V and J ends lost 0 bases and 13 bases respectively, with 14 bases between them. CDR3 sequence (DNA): TGTGCCAGCAGCTTGGGTGGGAGGAGAGTTCCCCTCCACTTT. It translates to CASSLGGRRVPLHF.

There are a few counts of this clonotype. The CDR3: CASSYPGLADNEQFF. The CDR3 DNA follows: TGTGCCAGCAGTTACCCCGGACTAGCGGATAATGAGCAGTTCTTC. J is TRBJ2-1 and V is TRBV6-5, with 10 bases that match TRBD2. Germline V lookup: CDR1 MNHEY, CDR2 SVGAGI. This CDR3 has 15 amino acids. The V and J ends lost 2 bases and 7 bases, in that order; junction bases with no gene match: 5.

CDR3 amino acids: CASSLGSEMNTEAFF. In nucleotides, the CDR3 is TGTGCCAGCAGTTTAGGGTCGGAAATGAACACTGAAGCTTTCTTT. This rearrangement joins TRBV12-3 or TRBV12-4 to TRBJ1-1; no firm D call. The CDR3 consists of 15 residues. The ends were cut back, 1 base at V and 0 bases at J, with 9 bases in the middle.

CDR3 region: CASSSPYSGANEQYF. CDR3 sequence (DNA): TGTGCCAGCAGTTCACCGTACAGTGGGGCTAACGAGCAGTACTTC. The chain couples TRBV12-3 or TRBV12-4 to TRBJ2-7; tentatively, D is TRBD1 (5 bases). Trimming cost V 4 bases and J 5 bases, with 18 bases left between them. The CDR3 has 15 amino acids.

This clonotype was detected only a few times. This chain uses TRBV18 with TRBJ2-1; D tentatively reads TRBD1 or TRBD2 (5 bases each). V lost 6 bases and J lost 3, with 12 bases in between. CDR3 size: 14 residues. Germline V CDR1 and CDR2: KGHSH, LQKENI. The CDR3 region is CASSTQEVYNEQFF. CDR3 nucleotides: TGTGCCAGCTCCACACAGGAGGTCTACAATGAGCAGTTCTTC.

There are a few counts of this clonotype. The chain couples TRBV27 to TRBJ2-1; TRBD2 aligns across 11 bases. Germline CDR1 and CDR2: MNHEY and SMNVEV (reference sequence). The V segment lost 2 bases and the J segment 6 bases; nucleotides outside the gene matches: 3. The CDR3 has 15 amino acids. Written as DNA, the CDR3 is TGTGCCAGCAGTTTAAGGGGACTAGCGGCCAATGAGCAGTTCTTC. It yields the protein CASSLRGLAANEQFF.

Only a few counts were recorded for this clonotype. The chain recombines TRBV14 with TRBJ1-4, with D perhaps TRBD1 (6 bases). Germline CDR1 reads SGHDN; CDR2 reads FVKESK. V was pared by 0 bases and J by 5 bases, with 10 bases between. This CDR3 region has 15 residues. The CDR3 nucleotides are TGTGCCAGCAGCCAAGATCTTAGGGGGAATGAAAAACTGTTTTTT. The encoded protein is CASSQDLRGNEKLFF.

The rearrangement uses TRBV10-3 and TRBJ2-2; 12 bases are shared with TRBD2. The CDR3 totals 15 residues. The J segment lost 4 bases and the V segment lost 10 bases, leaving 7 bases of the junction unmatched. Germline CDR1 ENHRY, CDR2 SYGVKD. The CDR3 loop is CASQTSGSPTGELFF. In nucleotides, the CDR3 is TGTGCCAGCCAGACTAGCGGGAGTCCCACCGGGGAGCTGTTTTTT.

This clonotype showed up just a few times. The CDR3 here is CASSLSTPNEQYF. The DNA of the CDR3 is TGTGCCAGCAGTTTATCTACCCCGAACGAGCAGTACTTC. V is TRBV12-3 or TRBV12-4 and J is TRBJ2-7, with D unclear. The length of the CDR3 is 13 residues. Trimming shortened V by 2 bases and J by 5 bases, and 10 bases separated the two germline ends.

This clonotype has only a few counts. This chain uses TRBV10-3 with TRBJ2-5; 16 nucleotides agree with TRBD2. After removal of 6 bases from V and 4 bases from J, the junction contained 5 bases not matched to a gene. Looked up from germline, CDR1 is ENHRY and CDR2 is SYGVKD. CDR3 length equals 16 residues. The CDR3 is CAIRGTSGGAAETQYF. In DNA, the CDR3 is TGTGCCATCAGAGGGACTAGCGGGGGGGCCGCAGAGACCCAGTACTTC.

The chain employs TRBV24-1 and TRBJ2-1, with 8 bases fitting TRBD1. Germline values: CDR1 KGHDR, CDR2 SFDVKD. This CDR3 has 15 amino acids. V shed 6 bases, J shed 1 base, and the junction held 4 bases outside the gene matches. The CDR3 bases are TGTGCCACCAGTCGGACAGGGATGTCCTACAATGAGCAGTTCTTC. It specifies CATSRTGMSYNEQFF.

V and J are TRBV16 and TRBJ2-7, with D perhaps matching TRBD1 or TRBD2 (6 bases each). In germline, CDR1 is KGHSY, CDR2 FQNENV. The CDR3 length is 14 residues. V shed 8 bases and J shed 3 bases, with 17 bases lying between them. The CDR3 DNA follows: TGTGCCAGCCAGCCTAGGGGGGACATCTACGAGCAGTACTTC. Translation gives CASQPRGDIYEQYF.